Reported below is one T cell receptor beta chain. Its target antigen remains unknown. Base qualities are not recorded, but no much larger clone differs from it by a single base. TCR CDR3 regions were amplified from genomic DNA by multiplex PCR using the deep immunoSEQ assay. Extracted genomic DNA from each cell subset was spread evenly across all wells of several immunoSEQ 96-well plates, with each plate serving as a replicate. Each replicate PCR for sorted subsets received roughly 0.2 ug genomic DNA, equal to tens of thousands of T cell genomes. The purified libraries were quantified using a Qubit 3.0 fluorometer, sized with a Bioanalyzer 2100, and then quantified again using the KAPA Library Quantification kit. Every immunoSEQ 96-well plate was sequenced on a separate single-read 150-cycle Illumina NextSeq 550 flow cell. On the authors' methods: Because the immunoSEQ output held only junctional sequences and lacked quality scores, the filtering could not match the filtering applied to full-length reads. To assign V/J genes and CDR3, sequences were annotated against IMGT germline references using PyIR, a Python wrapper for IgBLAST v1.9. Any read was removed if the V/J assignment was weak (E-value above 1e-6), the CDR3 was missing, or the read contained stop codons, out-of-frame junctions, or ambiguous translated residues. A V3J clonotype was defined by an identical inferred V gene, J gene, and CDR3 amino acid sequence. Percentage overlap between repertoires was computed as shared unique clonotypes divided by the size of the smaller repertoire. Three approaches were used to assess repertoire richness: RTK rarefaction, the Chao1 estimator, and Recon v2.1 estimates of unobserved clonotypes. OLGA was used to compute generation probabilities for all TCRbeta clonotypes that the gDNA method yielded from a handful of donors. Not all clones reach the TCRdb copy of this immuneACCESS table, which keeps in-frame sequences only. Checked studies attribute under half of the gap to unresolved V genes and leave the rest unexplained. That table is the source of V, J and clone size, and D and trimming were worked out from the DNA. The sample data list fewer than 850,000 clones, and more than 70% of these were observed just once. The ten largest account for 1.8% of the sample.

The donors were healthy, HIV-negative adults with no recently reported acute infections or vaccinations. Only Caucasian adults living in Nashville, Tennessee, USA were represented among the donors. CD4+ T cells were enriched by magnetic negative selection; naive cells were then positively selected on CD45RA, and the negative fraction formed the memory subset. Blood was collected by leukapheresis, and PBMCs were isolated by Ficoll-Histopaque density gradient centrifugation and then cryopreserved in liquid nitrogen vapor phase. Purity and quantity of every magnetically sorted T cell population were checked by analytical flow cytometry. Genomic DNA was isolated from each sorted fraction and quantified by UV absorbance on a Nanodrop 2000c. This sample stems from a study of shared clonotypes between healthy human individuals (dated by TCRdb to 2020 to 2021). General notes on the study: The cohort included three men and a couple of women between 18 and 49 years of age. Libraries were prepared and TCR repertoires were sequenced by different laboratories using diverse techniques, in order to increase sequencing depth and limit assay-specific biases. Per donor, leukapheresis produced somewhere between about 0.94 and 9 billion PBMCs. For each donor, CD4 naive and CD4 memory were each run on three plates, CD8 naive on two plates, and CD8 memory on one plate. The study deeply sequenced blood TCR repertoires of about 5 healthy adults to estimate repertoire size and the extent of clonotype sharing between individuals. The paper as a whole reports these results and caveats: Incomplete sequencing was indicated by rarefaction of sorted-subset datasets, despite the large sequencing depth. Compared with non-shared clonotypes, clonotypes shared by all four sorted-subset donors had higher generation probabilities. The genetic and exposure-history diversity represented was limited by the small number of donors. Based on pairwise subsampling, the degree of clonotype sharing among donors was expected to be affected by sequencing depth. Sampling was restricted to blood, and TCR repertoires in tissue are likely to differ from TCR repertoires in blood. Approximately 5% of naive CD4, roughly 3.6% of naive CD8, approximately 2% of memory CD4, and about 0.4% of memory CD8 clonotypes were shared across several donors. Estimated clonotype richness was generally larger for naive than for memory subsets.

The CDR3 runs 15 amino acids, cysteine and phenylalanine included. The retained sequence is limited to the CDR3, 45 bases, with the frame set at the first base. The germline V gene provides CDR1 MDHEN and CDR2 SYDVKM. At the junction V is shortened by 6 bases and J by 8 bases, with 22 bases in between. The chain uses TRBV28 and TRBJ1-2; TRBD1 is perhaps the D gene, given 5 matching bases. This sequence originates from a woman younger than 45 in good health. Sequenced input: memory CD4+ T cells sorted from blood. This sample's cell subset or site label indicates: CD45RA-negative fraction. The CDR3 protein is CASSPRGGRPRGYTF. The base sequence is TGTGCCAGCAGCCCTCGTGGGGGTCGCCCGAGGGGCTACACCTTC.